Below are 31 T cell receptor beta chains sequenced from a single sample in a study of blood T cell repertoires in COVID-19 (dated by TCRdb to about 2020). Libraries were made using the immunoSEQ multiplex PCR assay. TCRdb holds this immuneACCESS table with in-frame rearrangements only. Some clones are missing; in checked studies, unresolved V genes explain under half, and the rest has no known cause. The sample table lists 150,000 to 200,000 clones, around 80% of them with a count of one. The ten largest clonotypes hold roughly 6% of the sample. The specimen sequenced was PBMCs or T cells enriched from blood (not recorded which). These receptors were obtained from a middle-aged man who had recovered from COVID-19.

The genes are TRBV5-1 and TRBJ1-1; D is possibly TRBD1 (5 bases). Trimming removed 6 bases from V and 4 bases from J, with 16 bases in between. Germline V gene lookup returns CDR1 SGHRS and CDR2 YFSETQ. The CDR3 runs to 14 residues. The CDR3 sequence: CASKVGGVPTEAFF. CDR3 coding DNA: TGCGCCAGCAAGGTGGGGGGGGTTCCCACTGAAGCTTTCTTT. Variable domain in full (rest from reference TRBV5-1 and TRBJ1-1): KAGVTQTPRYLIKTRGQQVTLSCSPISGHRSVSWYQQTPGQGLQFLFEYFSETQRNKGNFPGRFSGRQFSNSRSEMNVSTLELGDSALYLCASKVGGVPTEAFFGQGTRLTVV.

The DNA for the CDR3 is TGTGCCAGCAGCTTGGATCAGGGGAAGGCCCTCCTAAACTATGGCTACACCTTC. This sequence encodes CASSLDQGKALLNYGYTF. The chain is built from TRBV5-4 and TRBJ1-2, with D possibly being TRBD1 (6 bases). Germline V CDR1 and CDR2: SGHNT, YYREEE (reference sequence). The CDR3 loop spans 18 amino acids. V was shortened by 0 bases and J by 2 bases, with 20 bases between the two germline ends.

The V and J genes are TRBV6-1 and TRBJ1-2; 12 bases align to TRBD1. CDR1 is MNHNS, CDR2 SASEGT, per germline. This CDR3 is 16 amino acids long. Trimming removed 2 bases from V and 5 bases from J; junction bases left unmatched: 6. The CDR3 sequence: CASSETGTGGGYGYTF. As DNA, the CDR3 is TGTGCCAGCAGTGAAACCGGGACAGGGGGCGGATATGGCTACACCTTC.

J is TRBJ2-3 and V is TRBV6-5, with 8 bases matching TRBD1. Germline loops: CDR1 MNHEY, CDR2 SVGAGI. The CDR3 length is 14 residues. V trimming: 8 bases; J trimming: 5 bases; junction bases outside the gene matches: 9. CDR3 sequence (DNA): TGTGCCAGCGGCCCCAGGGGGCTGGGAGATACGCAGTATTTT. Translated: CASGPRGLGDTQYF.

This clone showed up just a few times. The V call is TRBV6-5, the J call TRBJ1-2; D is uncertain. Germline values: CDR1 MNHEY, CDR2 SVGAGI. Trimming pared 5 bases from V and 2 bases from J, leaving 6 bases between. The CDR3 has 12 amino acids. CDR3 amino acids: CASSRLNYGYTF. The CDR3 nucleotides read TGTGCCAGCAGTCGTCTGAACTATGGCTACACCTTC.

The chain recombines TRBV7-9 with TRBJ2-5; TRBD1 might be the D (6 bases). Germline V gene data show CDR1 as SEHNR and CDR2 as FQNEAQ (reference sequence). The germline V and J ends were trimmed by 5 bases and 1 base, with 11 bases remaining between them. CDR3 length: 14 amino acids. The CDR3 loop reads CASSHRQAQETQYF. CDR3 DNA sequence: TGTGCCAGCAGCCATAGACAGGCCCAAGAGACCCAGTACTTC.

This clone is medium-sized by share. The genes are TRBV5-1 and TRBJ2-1; possibly TRBD1 for D (6 bases). Germline loops: CDR1 SGHRS, CDR2 YFSETQ. V was cut by 4 bases and J by 3 bases, with 23 bases left in between. The CDR3 has 18 amino acids. CDR3 bases: TGCGCCAGCAGCCCCCTACGGACAGCCCTAGGGTACTACAATGAGCAGTTCTTC. Translation: CASSPLRTALGYYNEQFF.

This sequence joins TRBV5-1 and TRBJ2-1; 7 bases align to TRBD2. CDR3 length: 14 amino acids. Germline V lookup: CDR1 SGHRS, CDR2 YFSETQ. Losses at the gene ends were 3 bases for V and 3 bases for J; bases not matched to a gene: 3. The CDR3 DNA reads as TGCGCCAGCAGCTGGGGCGGGGGCTACAATGAGCAGTTCTTC. This encodes CASSWGGGYNEQFF.

The chain recombines TRBV13 with TRBJ2-3, with 10 bases lining up with TRBD2. V shed 4 bases, J shed 4 bases, and the junction held 11 bases outside the gene matches. Germline CDR1 PRHDT, CDR2 FYEKMQ (reference sequence). The CDR3 is 17 amino acids. The CDR3 sequence is CASSSPPGLAVPDTQYF. The CDR3 coding sequence is TGTGCCAGCAGCTCGCCCCCCGGACTAGCGGTACCAGATACGCAGTATTTT. The full variable domain, completed using reference TRBV13 and TRBJ2-3, is AAGVIQSPRHLIKEKRETATLKCYPIPRHDTVYWYQQGPGQDPQFLISFYEKMQSDKGSIPDRFSAQQFSDYHSELNMSSLELGDSALYFCASSSPPGLAVPDTQYFGPGTRLTVL.

The CDR3 reads CASSYGWGQQTQYF. The CDR3 DNA reads as TGTGCCAGCAGTTACGGCTGGGGACAGCAGACCCAGTACTTC. The chain has TRBV6-5 and TRBJ2-5, with 7 nucleotides matching TRBD1. Germline V gene lookup returns CDR1 MNHEY and CDR2 SVGAGI. The CDR3 runs 14 residues. With 2 bases clipped from V and 6 bases from J, the junction kept 6 bases outside the gene matches.

This chain links TRBV2 with TRBJ2-3; 10 nucleotides agree with TRBD2. J gave up 0 bases and V 6 bases, and 9 bases lay outside the gene matches. This CDR3 has 17 residues. Germline loops: CDR1 SNHLY, CDR2 FYNNEI. This CDR3 reads CASRMGLASTSTDTQYF. The CDR3, as DNA: TGTGCCAGCAGGATGGGACTAGCGAGCACTAGCACAGATACGCAGTATTTT.

V gene TRBV25-1 combines with J gene TRBJ1-4; tentatively, D is TRBD1 (6 bases). CDR1 is MGHDK and CDR2 is SYGVNS in the germline V gene. The CDR3 sequence is 15 residues long. Trimming took 6 bases from V and 1 from J, leaving 12 bases between them. CDR3 sequence: CASSPVQGTNEKLFF. The CDR3 DNA reads as TGTGCCAGCAGCCCGGTACAGGGAACTAATGAAAAACTGTTTTTT.

CDR3 amino acids: CAWSPPLRIAGAGYEQYF. The CDR3 DNA reads TGTGCCTGGAGTCCACCTCTTAGGATAGCGGGGGCCGGATACGAGCAGTACTTC. V gene TRBV30 combines with J gene TRBJ2-7; 9 positions agree with TRBD2. The V gene's germline CDR1 is GTSNPN and CDR2 SVGIG (reference sequence). The trim removed 2 bases at V and 4 bases at J, leaving 18 bases unmatched. The CDR3 has 18 amino acids.

There are many counts of this clone. The V and J genes are TRBV24-1 and TRBJ2-3; D is possibly TRBD2 (5 bases). Per the germline V gene, CDR1 is KGHDR and CDR2 is SFDVKD. This CDR3 comprises 14 residues. The V and J ends lost 0 bases and 4 bases respectively, with 7 bases between them. This chain's CDR3 is CATSDLEGPDTQYF. The CDR3 coding sequence is TGTGCCACCAGTGATTTGGAGGGTCCAGATACGCAGTATTTT.

The chain links TRBV6-5 to TRBJ2-7; 9 bases match TRBD1. CDR3 size: 15 residues. Germline assignment: CDR1 MNHEY and CDR2 SVGAGI. J was trimmed by 0 bases and V by 6 bases; bases with no gene match: 6. The CDR3 protein is CASSVGTGSSYEQYV. The CDR3 coding sequence is TGTGCCAGCAGCGTTGGGACAGGGAGCTCCTACGAGCAGTACGTC.

In nucleotides, the CDR3 is TGTGCCAGCAGCCAAGATCCTAGCGGGGGGAGAGAGACCCAGTACTTC. Translating gives CASSQDPSGGRETQYF. V and J are TRBV3-1 (or the pseudogene TRBV3-2) and TRBJ2-5; 11 positions agree with TRBD2. Germline CDR1 LGHDT, CDR2 YNNKEL (reference sequence). The CDR3 spans 16 residues. J was trimmed by 4 bases and V by 0 bases; bases with no gene match: 4.

The chain carries TRBV15 and TRBJ2-7, with D possibly TRBD2 on 6 matching bases. V lost 1 base and J lost 6, with 13 bases in between. CDR1 LNHNV and CDR2 YYDKDF come from the germline V gene (reference sequence). CDR3 size: 14 residues. The CDR3 reads CATSRVPGGAEQYF. The CDR3 nucleotides read TGTGCCACCAGCAGAGTCCCCGGAGGGGCCGAGCAGTACTTC.

CDR3 loop: CASSGGGGGNQPQHF. The CDR3 DNA is TGTGCCAGCAGCGGAGGAGGGGGGGGGAATCAGCCCCAGCATTTT. The chain carries TRBV3-1 (or the pseudogene TRBV3-2) and TRBJ1-5; possibly TRBD1 for D (6 bases). The germline V gene encodes CDR1 LGHDT and CDR2 YNNKEL (reference sequence). V was clipped by 5 bases and J by 4 bases, with 15 bases between them. The CDR3 is made up of 15 amino acids.

V is TRBV7-9 and J is TRBJ1-5; no definite D call. CDR3 length equals 12 residues. Trimming took 3 bases from V and 5 from J, leaving 5 bases between them. Germline V lookup: CDR1 SEHNR, CDR2 FQNEAQ (reference sequence). DNA of the CDR3: TGTGCCAGCAGCTTCCAGGATCAGCCCCAGCATTTT. Translating it yields CASSFQDQPQHF.

The rearrangement uses TRBV2 and TRBJ2-5; 8 nucleotides match TRBD1. The CDR3 is 15 amino acids. In germline, CDR1 is SNHLY, CDR2 FYNNEI. The trim removed 6 bases at V and 5 bases at J, leaving 11 bases unmatched. This CDR3 reads CASRFERTGKETQYF. CDR3 nucleotide sequence: TGTGCCAGCAGATTCGAACGGACAGGGAAGGAGACCCAGTACTTC.

The J gene is TRBJ1-5, the V gene TRBV11-2; unclear D gene. V was clipped by 0 bases and J by 3 bases, with 12 bases between them. Germline V gives CDR1 SGHAT, CDR2 FQNNGV. The CDR3 is 16 amino acids. The CDR3 sequence is CASSLDLGQVNQPQHF. Here the CDR3 DNA reads TGTGCCAGCAGCTTAGATCTTGGTCAGGTCAATCAGCCCCAGCATTTT.

This chain joins TRBV5-1 and TRBJ2-1; D gene ambiguous. The V gene lost 4 bases and the J gene lost 2 bases, with 13 bases spanning the gap. The CDR3 totals 15 residues. Germline CDR1 reads SGHRS; CDR2 reads YFSETQ. For the CDR3, the DNA is TGCGCCAGCAGCCCGGCGGAATCCGCCTACAATGAGCAGTTCTTC. As protein: CASSPAESAYNEQFF.

This clone was detected ten times or more. The chain combines TRBV10-3 with TRBJ1-6; TRBD1 matches at 9 bases. The CDR3 spans 14 residues. The V gene end was trimmed by 6 bases and the J gene end by 7 bases; junction bases not matched to a gene: 4. CDR1 is ENHRY and CDR2 is SYGVKD in the germline V gene. CDR3: CAIRQGAENSPLHF. As DNA, the CDR3 is TGTGCCATCAGACAGGGGGCGGAGAATTCACCCCTCCACTTT.

The chain employs TRBV6-5 and TRBJ2-4; tentatively, D is TRBD1 (6 bases). This CDR3 spans 16 amino acids. Germline assignment: CDR1 MNHEY and CDR2 SVGAGI. With 2 bases removed from V and 0 bases from J, the gap between germline ends came to 11 bases. The CDR3 here is CASSYPQGLAKNIQYF. CDR3 nucleotide sequence: TGTGCCAGCAGTTACCCCCAGGGGTTAGCCAAAAACATTCAGTACTTC.

This sequence joins TRBV19 and TRBJ1-1; TRBD1 matches 10 bases. The V gene end was trimmed by 7 bases and the J gene end by 4 bases; junction bases not matched to a gene: 9. Germline values: CDR1 LNHDA, CDR2 SQIVND (reference sequence). The CDR3 sequence is 15 residues long. The CDR3 DNA sequence: TGTGCCAGTACCATGGGACGGGACAGGGGCACTGAAGCTTTCTTT. Encoded protein: CASTMGRDRGTEAFF.

DNA of the CDR3: TGTGCCAGCAGCGTAGGGCAGGATTACAATGAGCAGTTCTTC. It yields the protein CASSVGQDYNEQFF. The genes are TRBV9 and TRBJ2-1; unclear D gene. The germline gives CDR1 SGDLS, CDR2 YYNGEE. Trimming pared 0 bases from V and 4 bases from J, leaving 8 bases between. The CDR3 has 14 residues. The full variable domain, its missing parts supplied by reference TRBV9 and TRBJ2-1, is DSGVTQTPKHLITATGQRVTLRCSPRSGDLSVYWYQQSLDQGLQFLIQYYNGEERAKGNILERFSAQQFPDLHSELNLSSLELGDSALYFCASSVGQDYNEQFFGPGTRLTVL.

The chain is built from TRBV5-6 and TRBJ2-2, with 7 bases aligning to TRBD1. The CDR3 extends over 16 amino acids. The junction had 7 bases not matched to a gene; V was cut back by 0 bases and J by 5 bases. Germline CDR1 reads SGHDT; CDR2 reads YYEEEE. Here the CDR3 reads CASSLETGIRTGELFF. The CDR3 DNA reads as TGTGCCAGCAGCTTGGAGACAGGGATACGAACCGGGGAGCTGTTTTTT. The whole variable domain, remainder taken from reference TRBV5-6 and TRBJ2-2, is DAGVTQSPTHLIKTRGQQVTLRCSPKSGHDTVSWYQQALGQGPQFIFQYYEEEERQRGNFPDRFSGHQFPNYSSELNVNALLLGDSALYLCASSLETGIRTGELFFGEGSRLTVL.

The chain has TRBV5-1 and TRBJ2-7; D not resolved. The V end was cut by 3 bases, the J end by 5 bases, with 9 bases between. The CDR3 sequence is 12 residues long. CDR1 and CDR2 (germline): SGHRS, YFSETQ. The CDR3 loop reads CASSSNLNEQYF. The CDR3 bases are TGCGCCAGCAGCTCTAACCTGAACGAGCAGTACTTC. Full variable domain (remainder filled in from reference TRBV5-1 and TRBJ2-7): KAGVTQTPRYLIKTRGQQVTLSCSPISGHRSVSWYQQTPGQGLQFLFEYFSETQRNKGNFPGRFSGRQFSNSRSEMNVSTLELGDSALYLCASSSNLNEQYFGPGTRLTVT.

The V call is TRBV24-1, the J call TRBJ2-1, with a weak D call TRBD2 (5 bases). The CDR3 covers 16 residues. Trimming took off 2 bases at V and 6 bases at J, with 16 bases between the two ends. Germline assignment: CDR1 KGHDR and CDR2 SFDVKD. The CDR3 bases are TGTGCCACCAGTGATTATAATAGCGCCACCCTCAATGAGCAGTTCTTC. Encoded protein: CATSDYNSATLNEQFF.

This clone was found once. CDR3 nucleotide sequence: TGTGCCAGCAGCGTAGGTTACAGGGAGACTGAAGCTTTCTTT. It is translated as CASSVGYRETEAFF. The chain links TRBV9 to TRBJ1-1; possible D gene TRBD1, 6 bases. This CDR3 spans 14 amino acids. Germline-derived CDR1 and CDR2 are SGDLS and YYNGEE. Trimming left V 0 bases short and J 5 bases short, with 11 bases between.

J is TRBJ1-5 and V is TRBV7-8; weak D call: TRBD1 (5 bases). The germline V and J ends were trimmed by 2 bases and 9 bases, with 14 bases remaining between them. This CDR3 region has 14 residues. The germline V gene has CDR1 SGHVS and CDR2 FQNEAQ. CDR3 in amino acids: CASSLQGRNGPQHF. The CDR3 region has the DNA TGTGCCAGCAGCTTACAGGGCCGCAACGGGCCCCAGCATTTT. Drawing the rest from reference TRBV7-8 and TRBJ1-5, the complete variable domain is GAGVSQSPRYKVAKRGQDVALRCDPISGHVSLFWYQQALGQGPEFLTYFQNEAQLDKSGLPSDRFFAERPEGSVSTLKIQRTQQEDSAVYLCASSLQGRNGPQHFGDGTRLSIL.